This T cell receptor beta chain appears in the sequencing data of a study of shared clonotypes between healthy human individuals. Measured with immunoSEQ multiplex PCR; TCRdb has only the in-frame clones, and not every one. The sample holds over 400,000 clones; roughly 80% are singletons and the top ten take roughly an eighth. CDR3 length: 17 amino acids. V lost 0 bases and J 8 bases, leaving 21 bases between the germline ends. CDR1 is MGHRA and CDR2 is YSYEKL in the germline V gene. The sequence was obtained from a woman in her forties in good health. Some clones in this sample may be carry-over from other donors' samples. Sequencing input: PBMCs. The V gene is TRBV4-1, the J gene TRBJ2-3; the D call may be TRBD1 or TRBD2 (6 bases each). This CDR3 is CASSQEGGTGALATQYF. As DNA, the CDR3 is TGCGCCAGCAGCCAAGAAGGCGGGACGGGGGCCCTTGCTACGCAGTATTTT.